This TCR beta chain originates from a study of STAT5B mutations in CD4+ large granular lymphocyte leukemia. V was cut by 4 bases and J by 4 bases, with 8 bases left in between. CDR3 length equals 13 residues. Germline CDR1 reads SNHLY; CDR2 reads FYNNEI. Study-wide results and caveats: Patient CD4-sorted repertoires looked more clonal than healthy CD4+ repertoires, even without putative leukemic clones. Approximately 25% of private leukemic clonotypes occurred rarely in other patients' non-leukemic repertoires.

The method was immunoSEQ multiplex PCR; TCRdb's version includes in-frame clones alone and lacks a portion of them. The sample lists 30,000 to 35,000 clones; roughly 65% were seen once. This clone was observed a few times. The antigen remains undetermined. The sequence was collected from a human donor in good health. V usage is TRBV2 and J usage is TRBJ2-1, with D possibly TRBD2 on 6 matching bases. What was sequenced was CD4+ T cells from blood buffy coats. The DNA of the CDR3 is TGTGCCAGCAGTGCCGCGGGGTACAATGAGCAGTTCTTC. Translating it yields CASSAAGYNEQFF. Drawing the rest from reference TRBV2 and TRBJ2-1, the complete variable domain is EPEVTQTPSHQVTQMGQEVILRCVPISNHLYFYWYRQILGQKVEFLVSFYNNEISEKSEIFDDQFSVERPDGSNFTLKIRSTKLEDSAMYFCASSAAGYNEQFFGPGTRLTVL.